Included here is one TCR beta chain sequence, with context. Its specificity is unknown. The data derive from a study of siplizumab effects on memory and regulatory T cells. Points from the study as a whole: Siplizumab cultures yielded proliferating Tregs whose suppressive function was not confirmed.

Only in-frame clones appear in the TCRdb table, and some are missing; sequencing was by immunoSEQ multiplex PCR. The sample lists tens of thousands of clones, approximately 86% occurring once. Germline lookup yields CDR1 WSHSY and CDR2 SAAADI. Germline trimming cut 7 bases from V and 3 bases from J; bases unmatched to any gene: 6. CDR3 size: 13 residues. This TCR came from a human donor in good health. The V and J genes are TRBV10-2 and TRBJ2-7; TRBD1 matches at 7 bases. The sample comprised Tregs sorted from blood. CDR3 in amino acids: CASTTGSGYEQYF. Written as DNA, the CDR3 is TGCGCCAGCACGACAGGGTCCGGCTACGAGCAGTACTTC.